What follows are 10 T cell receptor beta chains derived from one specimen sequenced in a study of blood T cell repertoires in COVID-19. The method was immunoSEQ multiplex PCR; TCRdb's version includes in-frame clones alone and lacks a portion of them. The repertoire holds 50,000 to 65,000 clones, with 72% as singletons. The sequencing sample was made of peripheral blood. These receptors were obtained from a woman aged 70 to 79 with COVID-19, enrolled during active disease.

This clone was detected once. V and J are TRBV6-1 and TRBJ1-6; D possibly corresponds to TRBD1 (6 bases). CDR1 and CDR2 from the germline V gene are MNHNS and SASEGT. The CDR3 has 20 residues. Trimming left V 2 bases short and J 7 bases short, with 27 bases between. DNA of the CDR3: TGTGCCAGCAGTGAAACCATCGTACAGGGAGGGACCCTAATCAATTCACCCCTCCACTTT. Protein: CASSETIVQGGTLINSPLHF.

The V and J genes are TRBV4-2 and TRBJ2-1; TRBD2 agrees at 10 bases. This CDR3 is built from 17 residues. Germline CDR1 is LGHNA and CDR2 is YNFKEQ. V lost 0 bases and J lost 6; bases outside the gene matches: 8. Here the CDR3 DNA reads TGTGCCAGCAGCCAAGAGGCCCGGACTAGCGGTACCAATGAGCAGTTCTTC. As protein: CASSQEARTSGTNEQFF.

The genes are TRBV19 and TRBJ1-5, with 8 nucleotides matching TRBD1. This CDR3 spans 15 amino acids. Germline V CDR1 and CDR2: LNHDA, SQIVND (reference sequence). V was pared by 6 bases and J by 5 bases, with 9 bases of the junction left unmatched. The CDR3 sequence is CASSNPGQGDQPQHF. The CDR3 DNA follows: TGTGCCAGTAGCAACCCCGGACAGGGCGATCAGCCCCAGCATTTT.

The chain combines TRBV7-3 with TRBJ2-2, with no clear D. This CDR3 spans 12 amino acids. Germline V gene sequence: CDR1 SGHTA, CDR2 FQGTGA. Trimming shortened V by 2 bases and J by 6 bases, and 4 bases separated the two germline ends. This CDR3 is CASSLVSGELFF. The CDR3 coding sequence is TGTGCCAGCAGCTTAGTATCCGGGGAGCTGTTTTTT.

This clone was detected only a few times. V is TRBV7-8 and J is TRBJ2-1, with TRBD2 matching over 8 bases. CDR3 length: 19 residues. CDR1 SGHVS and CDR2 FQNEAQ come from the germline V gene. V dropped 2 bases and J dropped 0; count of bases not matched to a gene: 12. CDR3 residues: CASSLIAAAGATSYNEQFF. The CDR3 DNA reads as TGTGCCAGCAGCTTAATCGCCGCAGCGGGAGCAACCTCCTACAATGAGCAGTTCTTC.

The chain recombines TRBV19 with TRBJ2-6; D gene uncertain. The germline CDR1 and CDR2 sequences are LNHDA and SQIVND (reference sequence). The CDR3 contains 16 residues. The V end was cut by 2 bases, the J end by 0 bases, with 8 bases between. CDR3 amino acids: CASSIMALSGANVLTF. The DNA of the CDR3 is TGTGCCAGTAGTATAATGGCCCTCTCTGGGGCCAACGTCCTGACTTTC.

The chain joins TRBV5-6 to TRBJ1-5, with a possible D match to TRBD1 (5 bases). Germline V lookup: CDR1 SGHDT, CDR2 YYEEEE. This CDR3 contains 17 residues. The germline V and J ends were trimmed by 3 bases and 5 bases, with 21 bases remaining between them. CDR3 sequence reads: CASSSLGVSGGDQPQHF. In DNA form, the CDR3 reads TGTGCCAGCAGCTCTTTAGGGGTTTCAGGAGGGGATCAGCCCCAGCATTTT.

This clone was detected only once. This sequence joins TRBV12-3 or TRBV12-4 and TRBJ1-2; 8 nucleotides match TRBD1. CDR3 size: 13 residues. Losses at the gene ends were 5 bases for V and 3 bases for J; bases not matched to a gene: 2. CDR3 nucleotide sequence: TGTGCCAGCAGTCGGGGACAGGACTATGGCTACACCTTC. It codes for CASSRGQDYGYTF.

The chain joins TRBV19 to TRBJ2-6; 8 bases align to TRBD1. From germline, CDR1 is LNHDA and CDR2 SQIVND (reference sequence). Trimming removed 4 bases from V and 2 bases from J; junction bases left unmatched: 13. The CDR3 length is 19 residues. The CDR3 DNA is TGTGCCAGTAGTAGTCCTCTTCTCAGGGGGCGGACTGGGGCCAACGTCCTGACTTTC. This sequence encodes CASSSPLLRGRTGANVLTF.

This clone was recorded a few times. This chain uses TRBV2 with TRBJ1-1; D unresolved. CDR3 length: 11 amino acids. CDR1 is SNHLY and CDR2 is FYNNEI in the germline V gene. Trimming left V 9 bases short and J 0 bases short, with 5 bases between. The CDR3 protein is CASSVNTEAFF. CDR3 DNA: TGTGCCAGTTCAGTGAACACTGAAGCTTTCTTT.